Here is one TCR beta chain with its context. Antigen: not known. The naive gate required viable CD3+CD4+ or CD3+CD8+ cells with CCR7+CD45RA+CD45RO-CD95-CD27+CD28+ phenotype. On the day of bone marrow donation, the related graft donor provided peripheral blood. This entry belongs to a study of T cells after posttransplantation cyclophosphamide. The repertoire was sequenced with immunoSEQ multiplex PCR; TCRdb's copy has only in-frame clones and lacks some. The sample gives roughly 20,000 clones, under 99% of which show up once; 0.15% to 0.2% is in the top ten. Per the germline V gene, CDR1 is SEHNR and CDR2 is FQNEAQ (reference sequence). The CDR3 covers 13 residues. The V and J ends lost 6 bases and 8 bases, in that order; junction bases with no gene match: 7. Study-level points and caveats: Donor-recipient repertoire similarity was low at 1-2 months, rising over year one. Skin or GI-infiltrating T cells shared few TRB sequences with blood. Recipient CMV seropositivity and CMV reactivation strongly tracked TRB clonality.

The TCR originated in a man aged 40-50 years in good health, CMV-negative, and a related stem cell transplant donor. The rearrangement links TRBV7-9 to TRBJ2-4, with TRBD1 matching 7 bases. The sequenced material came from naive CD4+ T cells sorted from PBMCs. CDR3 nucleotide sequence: TGTGCCAGCAGAAAACAGGGGTCGGACATTCAGTACTTC. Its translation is CASRKQGSDIQYF.